This T cell receptor beta chain was documented in a study of blood T cells in healthy people across ages. Study results and caveats: Diversity estimated from one million T cells was considered an underestimate. Long-lived donors had more naive CD4+ cells and higher diversity than aged donors.

CDR1 MNHNY and CDR2 SVGAGI come from the germline V gene (reference sequence). The CDR3 consists of 16 residues. As concerns this clonotype: Its cognate antigen is unknown.

A second PCR of 7 to 11 cycles used a sample-barcoded 5' primer and a J-beta primer mix. TCRdb independently ran MiXCR on the 5' RACE reads; one entry per CDR3 protein. The data show 1.5 million to 2 million distinct CDR3 sequences, about 49% seen once. This receptor was taken from a woman aged 40 to 55 in good health. The sequenced sample was blood. The rearrangement joins TRBV6-6 to TRBJ2-4; no firm D call. The J call may be mistaken, given a closer DNA end match to TRBJ2-7. CDR3 amino acids: CASSSNSASSPYEQYF. Written as DNA, the CDR3 is TGTGCCAGCAGTTCTAATTCGGCTAGTTCCCCCTACGAGCAGTACTTC.